Listed here are 7 T cell receptor beta chains from one sample, sequenced in a study of blood T cell repertoires in COVID-19. The assay was immunoSEQ multiplex PCR, and TCRdb's table has in-frame clones only and misses some. The sample yields about 400,000 clones, nearly 90% seen once. The specimen was PBMCs or T cells enriched from blood (not recorded which). These receptor sequences come from a woman aged 35 to 49 with acute COVID-19.

The chain uses TRBV29-1 and TRBJ1-2, with D maybe TRBD1 (5 bases). Trimming shortened V by 6 bases and J by 5 bases, and 13 bases separated the two germline ends. Germline V lookup: CDR1 SQVTM, CDR2 ANQGSEA. This CDR3 has 12 amino acids. The CDR3, as DNA: TGCAGCGTCCTTGGGGCTGATTATGGCTACACCTTC. It encodes CSVLGADYGYTF.

The chain recombines TRBV27 with TRBJ1-2; perhaps TRBD1 as D (6 bases). This CDR3 comprises 15 residues. In germline, CDR1 is MNHEY, CDR2 SMNVEV (reference sequence). The V end was cut by 0 bases, the J end by 7 bases, with 15 bases between. Written as DNA, the CDR3 is TGTGCCAGCAGTTTATCTGGACAGCGTAAAAGTGGCTACACCTTC. It is translated as CASSLSGQRKSGYTF.

The chain has TRBV10-2 and TRBJ1-1; 7 positions match TRBD1. V shed 2 bases, J shed 5 bases, and the junction held 11 bases outside the gene matches. This CDR3 has 16 amino acids. Germline values: CDR1 WSHSY, CDR2 SAAADI. As DNA, the CDR3 is TGCGCCAGCAGTGAGCCGCCACGACAGGGTGAGACTGAAGCTTTCTTT. This gives the protein CASSEPPRQGETEAFF.

The chain joins TRBV4-1 to TRBJ1-4; TRBD1 aligns across 9 bases. V lost 2 bases to trimming and J lost 8 bases; unmatched junction nucleotides: 12. Germline-derived CDR1 and CDR2 are MGHRA and YSYEKL. CDR3 length: 17 residues. The CDR3 region has the DNA TGCGCCAGCAGCCAACGCGAACGGACAGGGGAGAGGGAAAAACTGTTTTTT. Protein: CASSQRERTGEREKLFF.

V and J are TRBV7-2 and TRBJ2-2; a possible D gene is TRBD1 (6 bases). V lost 0 bases and J lost 0, with 8 bases in between. This CDR3 has 16 amino acids. In germline, CDR1 is SGHTA, CDR2 FQGNSA. CDR3 bases: TGTGCCAGCAGCTTAGCCGGGACAACGAACACCGGGGAGCTGTTTTTT. This encodes CASSLAGTTNTGELFF.

V usage is TRBV10-1 and J usage is TRBJ2-7, with D perhaps matching TRBD2 (7 bases). The germline V and J ends were trimmed by 4 bases and 7 bases, with 14 bases remaining between them. This CDR3 is 13 amino acids long. Germline V gene data show CDR1 as WNHNN and CDR2 as SYGVQD (reference sequence). The CDR3 loop reads CASSGKGGWEQYF. CDR3 nucleotides: TGCGCCAGCAGTGGAAAGGGGGGGTGGGAGCAGTACTTC.

The chain employs TRBV7-8 and TRBJ1-6; 8 positions agree with TRBD1. CDR1 and CDR2 (germline): SGHVS, FQNEAQ. The J segment lost 9 bases and the V segment lost 2 bases, leaving 24 bases of the junction unmatched. The CDR3 is 21 residues long. In nucleotides, the CDR3 is TGTGCCAGCAGCTTAAGTATTCAGGGTACAGGGGGAGCAATAAGGGGTTCACCCCTCCACTTT. Translating it yields CASSLSIQGTGGAIRGSPLHF.